These T cell receptor beta chains were read from a single sample in a study of blood T cell repertoires in COVID-19. Some clones are missing from TCRdb's copy, which holds only in-frame ones; the method was immunoSEQ multiplex PCR. The sample has more than 95,000 clones; roughly four fifths are singletons. Source material: peripheral blood. The receptors come from an elderly woman with active or convalescent COVID-19. Each CDR3 is given with its conserved first and last residue. Fields, in order: clone size, V gene, D gene, J gene, CDR3 DNA, CDR3 protein. D genes are given only for firm matches. Clone size, where shown, is once, few, many, or a class for clones that have expanded.

clone size: .; V gene: TRBV28; D gene: .; J gene: TRBJ1-2; CDR3 DNA: TGTGCCAGCCACAGGGTCTCCCTCTATGGCTACACCTTC; CDR3 protein: CASHRVSLYGYTF
clone size: .; V gene: TRBV19; D gene: TRBD1; J gene: TRBJ2-7; CDR3 DNA: TGTGCCAGTAAGATGACAGGGGCGCGATACGAGCAGTACTTC; CDR3 protein: CASKMTGARYEQYF
clone size: .; V gene: TRBV5-1; D gene: .; J gene: TRBJ1-4; CDR3 DNA: TGCGCCAGCAGCTTGGATAGCCTAAATGAAAAACTGTTTTTT; CDR3 protein: CASSLDSLNEKLFF
clone size: .; V gene: TRBV28; D gene: TRBD2; J gene: TRBJ2-2; CDR3 DNA: TGTGCCCATAGCGGGAGGGCCCCGAACACCGGGGAGCTGTTTTTT; CDR3 protein: CAHSGRAPNTGELFF
clone size: .; V gene: TRBV6-6; D gene: TRBD1; J gene: TRBJ1-1; CDR3 DNA: TGTGCCAGCACCAACCTACAGGGGAAGAACACTGAAGCTTTCTTT; CDR3 protein: CASTNLQGKNTEAFF
clone size: .; V gene: TRBV5-1; D gene: .; J gene: TRBJ2-1; CDR3 DNA: TGCGCCAGCAGCCCAGATCCCTTTAACCCCGTTCAGTTCTTC; CDR3 protein: CASSPDPFNPVQFF
clone size: .; V gene: TRBV3-1/TRBV3-2; D gene: .; J gene: TRBJ1-1; CDR3 DNA: TGTGCCAGCAACCTGGGGCTAACAGGGAAAGCTTTCTTT; CDR3 protein: CASNLGLTGKAFF
clone size: .; V gene: TRBV28; D gene: .; J gene: TRBJ1-1; CDR3 DNA: TGTGCCAGCACCGGGACACCCGAGCCCGAAGCTTTCTTT; CDR3 protein: CASTGTPEPEAFF
clone size: .; V gene: TRBV5-4; D gene: .; J gene: TRBJ1-1; CDR3 DNA: TGTGCCAGCAGCTCTCGGGGGGGGGACACTGAAGCTTTCTTT; CDR3 protein: CASSSRGGDTEAFF
clone size: few; V gene: TRBV10-1; D gene: .; J gene: TRBJ2-1; CDR3 DNA: TGCGCCAGCAGTGGTACTAGATTGGACGAGCAGTTCTTC; CDR3 protein: CASSGTRLDEQFF
clone size: .; V gene: TRBV5-4; D gene: .; J gene: TRBJ2-3; CDR3 DNA: TGTGCCAGCAGCTTCCGACTAGTTGCTAGCACAGATACGCAGTATTTT; CDR3 protein: CASSFRLVASTDTQYF
clone size: .; V gene: TRBV7-9; D gene: TRBD1; J gene: TRBJ1-5; CDR3 DNA: TGTGCCAGCAGCGAGACAGGGAGCAATCAGCCCCAGCATTTT; CDR3 protein: CASSETGSNQPQHF
clone size: .; V gene: TRBV7-9; D gene: .; J gene: TRBJ1-4; CDR3 DNA: TGTGCCAGCAGCCCGGCGGTTGAAAAACTGTTTTTT; CDR3 protein: CASSPAVEKLFF
clone size: .; V gene: TRBV23-1; D gene: TRBD2; J gene: TRBJ2-1; CDR3 DNA: TGCGCCAGCAGTCCCCTCCCTACTAGCGGGGGCTCCTACAATGAGCAGTTCTTC; CDR3 protein: CASSPLPTSGGSYNEQFF
clone size: .; V gene: TRBV28; D gene: .; J gene: TRBJ1-2; CDR3 DNA: TGTGCCAGCAGTGGATCGGGGGGCTACACCTTC; CDR3 protein: CASSGSGGYTF
clone size: few; V gene: TRBV4-3; D gene: .; J gene: TRBJ2-1; CDR3 DNA: TGCGCCAGCAGCCAAGGAAGAGAACCGCAGTTCTTC; CDR3 protein: CASSQGREPQFF
clone size: .; V gene: TRBV19; D gene: .; J gene: TRBJ1-3; CDR3 DNA: TGTGCCAGTAGTGACAGGCCCTCTGGAAACACCATATATTTT; CDR3 protein: CASSDRPSGNTIYF
clone size: .; V gene: TRBV9; D gene: .; J gene: TRBJ2-5; CDR3 DNA: TGTGCCAGCAGCGTAGGAGTTAGGCGGGAGACCCAGTACTTC; CDR3 protein: CASSVGVRRETQYF